This entry concerns a single TCR beta chain. The CDR3 runs 15 residues. V lost 0 bases to trimming and J lost 1 base, with 11 bases between them. Germline V gene sequence: CDR1 SGDLS, CDR2 YYNGEE. The sample comes from a study of CD8+CD57+ T cells in acquired aplastic anemia. Study-wide background: Across the sorted CD4+ and CD8+ cells, DNA amounts averaged 3.2 ug. Healthy donors averaged about 9.8 million reads for CD4+ cells.

Investigators profiled TCR beta VDJ and CDR3 from genomic DNA template. TCRdb used MiXCR to reprocess the reads, holding one entry per CDR3 protein. This repertoire shows 350,000 to 450,000 distinct CDR3 sequences, roughly 68% found once; its top ten account for less than 4%. The chain combines TRBV9 with TRBJ2-7; D unclear. Sequences were obtained from sorted CD4+, CD8+, or CD8+CD57+ T cells (not recorded which) from PBMCs. This sequence was found in a human donor in good health, serving as a control. CDR3 sequence reads: CASSVAPSVSYEQYF. The DNA for the CDR3 is TGTGCCAGCAGCGTAGCGCCCAGCGTTTCCTACGAGCAGTACTTC.